The rows below give T cell receptor beta chains drawn from one sample of a study of blood T cell repertoires in COVID-19. TCRdb's table, derived via immunoSEQ multiplex PCR, lists solely in-frame clones and lacks some. The table shows 190,000 or so clones, with around 85% occurring only once. The sequenced sample consisted of peripheral blood. The receptors were sampled from a woman older than 75 with acute or convalescent COVID-19. The CDR3 runs from the conserved cysteine through the conserved F or W. The D gene is left open where the match is weak. Size values are once, few and many counts, or a class for expanded clones, and some rows have none.

v_gene	d_gene	abundance	j_gene	CDR3nt	CDR3aa
TRBV14	NA	NA	TRBJ1-2	TGTGCCAGCAGCCAAGTCAGGGGTACCTATGGCTACACCTTC	CASSQVRGTYGYTF
TRBV2	NA	NA	TRBJ1-2	TGTGCCAGCGGACACAGTGGCTACACCTTC	CASGHSGYTF
TRBV27	TRBD1	NA	TRBJ1-6	TGTGCCAGCAGTTGGACAGGGGTTTCACCCCTCCACTTT	CASSWTGVSPLHF
TRBV6-6	NA	NA	TRBJ2-7	TGTGCCAGCAGTTACCTCGGCGGATCCTACGAGCAGTACTTC	CASSYLGGSYEQYF
TRBV4-2	TRBD2	NA	TRBJ2-1	TGTGCCAGCAGCCAAGTGGGGACTAGCGGGGGGGCCAATGAGCAGTTCTTC	CASSQVGTSGGANEQFF
TRBV10-1	NA	medium-sized	TRBJ1-1	TGCGCCAGGCATTACGGGACATCCGAACGGAAGAACACTGAAGCTTTCTTT	CARHYGTSERKNTEAFF
TRBV27	TRBD2	NA	TRBJ2-1	TGTGCCAGCAGTCCCGGAGTAGCGGGGGCTAATGAGCAGTTCTTC	CASSPGVAGANEQFF
TRBV4-2	NA	NA	TRBJ2-4	TGTGCCAGCAGCCAAGAGGGGGGAGACAAAAACATTCAGTACTTC	CASSQEGGDKNIQYF
TRBV5-1	NA	NA	TRBJ1-1	TGCGCCAGCAGCCTTTCCGGAGCGAACACTGAAGCTTTCTTT	CASSLSGANTEAFF
TRBV11-2	NA	NA	TRBJ1-1	TGTGCCAGCAGCCCCATCCGGGGGGGCGCAGGGGCTTTCTTT	CASSPIRGGAGAFF
TRBV3-1/TRBV3-2	NA	NA	TRBJ1-2	TGTGCCAGCAGCCAAGTTCCAGGGATAGGGGGCTACACCTTC	CASSQVPGIGGYTF
TRBV29-1	NA	NA	TRBJ1-1	TGCAGCGTTAATCACAGGCCAGAGAACACTGAAGCTTTCTTT	CSVNHRPENTEAFF
TRBV12-3/TRBV12-4	NA	NA	TRBJ2-7	TGTGCCAGCAGCACAGGCTCCTACGAGCAGTACTTC	CASSTGSYEQYF
TRBV5-1	NA	NA	TRBJ2-3	TGCGCCAGCAGCTTGGCGCGGGACTTTGTTACAGATACGCAGTATTTT	CASSLARDFVTDTQYF
TRBV5-1	TRBD2	NA	TRBJ2-7	TGCGCCAGCAGCTTGGAACTAGCGGTCCCCTACGAGCAGTACTTC	CASSLELAVPYEQYF
TRBV7-7	TRBD1	many	TRBJ2-3	TGTGCCAGCAGACCCGGGACAGGGGGCCTCACAGATACGCAGTATTTT	CASRPGTGGLTDTQYF
TRBV6-6	NA	NA	TRBJ1-5	TGTGCCAGCAGTTACTCCGGGGTGGCCAATCAGCCCCAGCATTTT	CASSYSGVANQPQHF
TRBV19	NA	NA	TRBJ2-7	TGTGCCAGTAGTCCATCCGACAGGTACGAGCAGTACTTC	CASSPSDRYEQYF
TRBV5-1	NA	NA	TRBJ2-7	TGCGCCAGCAGAACAGAGAGCTCCTACGAGCAGTACTTC	CASRTESSYEQYF
TRBV30	NA	NA	TRBJ2-3	TGTGCCTGTACTTATCGTACAGATACGCAGTATTTT	CACTYRTDTQYF
TRBV11-3	NA	once	TRBJ2-1	NA	CASSSLFGAGTSGSNEQFF
TRBV6-2/TRBV6-3	TRBD1	NA	TRBJ2-1	TGTGCCAGCAGTCTCCCCGGACAGGGGATAACCTACAATGAGCAGTTCTTC	CASSLPGQGITYNEQFF
TRBV7-9	TRBD1	NA	TRBJ1-1	TGTGCCAGCAGCCTAGGACAGGGGGAGACTGAAGCTTTCTTT	CASSLGQGETEAFF
TRBV6-1	TRBD2	NA	TRBJ2-7	TGTGCCAGCAGTGAAGCGCGGGGGGCCTACGAGCAGTACTTC	CASSEARGAYEQYF
TRBV7-2	TRBD1	NA	TRBJ1-1	TGTGCCAGCAGCTTAAACAGGGGGCAGGGGGCTTTCTTT	CASSLNRGQGAFF
TRBV7-6	TRBD2	NA	TRBJ2-3	TGTGCCAGCAGCAGACTAGCGGGAGGCTCAGATACGCAGTATTTT	CASSRLAGGSDTQYF
TRBV9	NA	NA	TRBJ2-5	TGTGCCAGCAGCGCTTCTGGCGGGGTGGGGGAGACCCAGTACTTC	CASSASGGVGETQYF
TRBV7-3	TRBD1	few	TRBJ2-7	TGTGCCAGCAGCTTATATCAATGGGCAGGGGGAAGCTACGAGCAGTACTTC	CASSLYQWAGGSYEQYF
TRBV6-5	NA	NA	TRBJ2-7	TGTGCCAGCAGTTACTCCTTTCAGGGGTCCTACGAGCAGTACTTC	CASSYSFQGSYEQYF
TRBV9	NA	NA	TRBJ2-3	TGTGCCAGCAGCGTAACAGGCACAGATACGCAGTATTTT	CASSVTGTDTQYF
TRBV19	TRBD1	NA	TRBJ2-7	TGTGCCAGTAGGGACAGGGATTGGGGGGAGCAGTACTTC	CASRDRDWGEQYF
TRBV27	NA	NA	TRBJ1-5	TGTGCCAGCAGTTTAGCCTCTGGCAGGGGCGGCAATCAGCCCCAGCATTTT	CASSLASGRGGNQPQHF
TRBV7-3	NA	NA	TRBJ2-5	TGTGCCAGCAGCCCGTCGCCAGCGGAGGGATGGGGGACCCAGTACTTC	CASSPSPAEGWGTQYF
TRBV11-3	NA	NA	TRBJ1-1	TGTGCCAGCAGCCCGGGACTGCCGAACACTGAAGCTTTCTTT	CASSPGLPNTEAFF
TRBV7-9	NA	NA	TRBJ1-4	TGTGCCAGCAGCACCCCGACAGGCACTAATGAAAAACTGTTTTTT	CASSTPTGTNEKLFF
TRBV6-5	TRBD1	NA	TRBJ1-4	TGTGCCAGCAGCGACAGGGCGGGGGGAGAAAAACTGTTTTTT	CASSDRAGGEKLFF
TRBV2	NA	NA	TRBJ2-7	TGTGCCAGCGGGACATGGTACGAGCAGTACTTC	CASGTWYEQYF
TRBV5-1	TRBD1	NA	TRBJ2-2	TGCGCCAGCAGCTTGGGACAGGGGTCCTCCCTGGAGCTGTTTTTT	CASSLGQGSSLELFF
TRBV19	TRBD2	NA	TRBJ2-7	TGTGCCAGTAGTGCCGGGACTAGCTCCTACGAGCAGTACTTC	CASSAGTSSYEQYF
TRBV29-1	NA	NA	TRBJ2-3	TGCAGCGTAGACGTGAACAGGGCTGGCACAGATACGCAGTATTTT	CSVDVNRAGTDTQYF
TRBV2	TRBD1	NA	TRBJ1-2	TGTGCCAGCAGTCAAGAGACAGGGAATAACGGCTACACCTTC	CASSQETGNNGYTF
TRBV15	TRBD1	NA	TRBJ1-3	TGTGCCACCAGCAGAGAGGACCTAAGGGGGCCCATATATTTT	CATSREDLRGPIYF
TRBV6-5	NA	NA	TRBJ1-6	TGTGCCAGCAGTATTGCAGGGAACTCACCCCTCCACTTT	CASSIAGNSPLHF
TRBV6-2/TRBV6-3	TRBD1	NA	TRBJ1-2	TGTGCCAGCAGTTATTCGACAGGGCCACTCTATGGCTACACCTTC	CASSYSTGPLYGYTF
TRBV6-6	NA	few	TRBJ1-5	TGTGCCAGCAGTTACTCGACAGAACCCAATCAGCCCCAGCATTTT	CASSYSTEPNQPQHF
TRBV5-6	NA	NA	TRBJ1-6	TGTGCCAGCAGCTTGGGGCGACTTAATTCACCCCTCCACTTT	CASSLGRLNSPLHF
TRBV19	TRBD1	NA	TRBJ1-1	TGTGCCAGTAGTCGGGACAGGGGGACGAACACTGAAGCTTTCTTT	CASSRDRGTNTEAFF
TRBV7-2	NA	once	TRBJ2-4	TGTGCCAGCAGCTCCCGGGGAGGATCGGGCATTCAGTACTTC	CASSSRGGSGIQYF
TRBV6-2/TRBV6-3	TRBD1	few	TRBJ1-1	TGTGCCAGCAGTTACGCCGACAGGGGGGATACTGAAGCTTTCTTT	CASSYADRGDTEAFF
TRBV30	NA	NA	TRBJ1-1	TGTGCCTGGAGTCGGGGGGTCATGAACACTGAAGCTTTCTTT	CAWSRGVMNTEAFF
TRBV2	NA	few	TRBJ2-5	TGTGCCAGCACCTCGACTAGGAGAGAGACCCAGTACTTC	CASTSTRRETQYF
TRBV14	TRBD2	NA	TRBJ2-5	TGTGCCAGCAGCCAAGAGTTTTTGGGTAGCGGGAATTTCCAAGAGACCCAGTACTTC	CASSQEFLGSGNFQETQYF
TRBV5-4	TRBD1	few	TRBJ1-4	TGTGCCAGCAGCCCACAGGGGGCGCGCGAAAAACTGTTTTTT	CASSPQGAREKLFF
TRBV5-1	TRBD2	NA	TRBJ2-3	TGCGCCAGCAGCTTGCTCTTAGCGGGGGGGCTGCCAGATACGCAGTATTTT	CASSLLLAGGLPDTQYF
TRBV5-1	TRBD2	NA	TRBJ2-3	TGCGCCAGCAGTTTAGCGGGAAGCACAGATACGCAGTATTTT	CASSLAGSTDTQYF
TRBV19	TRBD1	NA	TRBJ1-5	TGTGCCAGTAGTATAGAGGGGACAGGGGTACAGCCCCAGCATTTT	CASSIEGTGVQPQHF
TRBV11-3	TRBD2	NA	TRBJ2-1	TGTGCCAGCAGCAACTCTCTAGCGGGAGTGCGCAATGAGCAGTTCTTC	CASSNSLAGVRNEQFF
TRBV5-1	TRBD1	NA	TRBJ2-2	TGCGCCAGCAGCTCCGGACAGGTGGACACCGGGGAGCTGTTTTTT	CASSSGQVDTGELFF
TRBV10-3	NA	once	TRBJ1-1	TGTGCCATCAGGGTACAGGGAGTTTTTACTGAAGCTTTCTTT	CAIRVQGVFTEAFF
TRBV7-7	TRBD2	NA	TRBJ2-3	TGTGCCAGCAGCGGAGGACGGGGGAGGGTCTCGGATACGCAGTATTTT	CASSGGRGRVSDTQYF